Shown below are 27 T cell receptor beta chains from a single sample sequenced in a study of blood T cells in healthy people across ages. The use of a sample-barcoded 5' primer and a J-beta primer mix characterized a second PCR of 7 to 11 cycles. Each CDR3 protein is one row after TCRdb ran MiXCR on the 5' RACE reads. This table holds about 780,000 distinct CDR3 sequences, about 46% found once. Source material: blood. These receptors were obtained from a man at least 80 years old in good health.

This clonotype was recorded a few times. The chain joins TRBV10-2 to TRBJ2-3; 8 nucleotides match TRBD2. Trimming cost V 2 bases and J 0 bases; bases outside gene matches: 10. The CDR3 is 18 amino acids. Germline V gene sequence: CDR1 WSHSY, CDR2 SAAADI. The CDR3 loop is CASSESGGLRSSTDTQYF. CDR3 DNA: TGCGCCAGCAGTGAGAGCGGGGGCCTCCGATCTAGCACAGATACGCAGTATTTT.

The chain couples TRBV4-3 to TRBJ2-2; unclear D gene. The germline CDR1 and CDR2 sequences are LGHNA and YSLEER. V was shortened by 0 bases and J by 3 bases, with 11 bases between the two germline ends. The CDR3 is 16 residues long. The CDR3 loop is CASSQDKLGHTGELFF. CDR3 nucleotide sequence: TGCGCCAGCAGCCAAGATAAGCTAGGGCACACCGGGGAGCTGTTTTTT.

The chain combines TRBV10-1 with TRBJ2-7; 7 bases are shared with TRBD1. The DNA end lines up better with TRBJ2-5; the J call may be wrong. Looked up from germline, CDR1 is WNHNN and CDR2 is SYGVQD (reference sequence). The CDR3 runs 15 residues. CDR3 in DNA: TGCGCCAGCAGTGAGTCAGGACAGGCGGGAGAGACCCAGTACTTC. Translation: CASSESGQAGETQYF.

The table lists this clonotype with a few counts. The V gene is TRBV9, the J gene TRBJ2-3, with TRBD2 identical over 9 bases. CDR1 is SGDLS, CDR2 YYNGEE, per germline. The length of the CDR3 is 15 residues. Trimming removed 1 base from V and 5 bases from J; junction bases left unmatched: 5. The chain's CDR3 is CASSVRAGGQDTQYF. The CDR3 DNA reads TGTGCCAGCAGCGTAAGAGCGGGAGGACAAGATACGCAGTATTTT.

This chain uses TRBV12-3 or TRBV12-4 with TRBJ2-3; 9 bases agree with TRBD2. The CDR3 length is 14 residues. J lost 4 bases, V lost 8 bases, and 7 bases had no gene match. CDR3 amino acids: CASGTSRASDTQYF. The CDR3 region has the DNA TGTGCCAGCGGGACTAGCCGGGCGTCAGATACGCAGTATTTT.

This clonotype was detected only a few times. The chain recombines TRBV12-3 or TRBV12-4 with TRBJ2-7, with TRBD2 matching over 13 bases. The CDR3 is made up of 16 amino acids. Trimming removed 1 base from V and 4 bases from J; junction bases left unmatched: 4. The CDR3 sequence: CASSLVGLAGTYEQYF. CDR3 bases: TGTGCCAGCAGTTTAGTGGGACTAGCGGGGACATACGAGCAGTACTTC.

This clonotype came up many times. The chain uses TRBV7-2 and TRBJ2-5; perhaps TRBD2 as D (6 bases). Deletions cut 2 bases from V and 2 bases from J, with 9 bases between. Per germline, CDR1 SGHTA and CDR2 FQGNSA. The CDR3 sequence is 14 residues long. The CDR3 loop reads CASSLWGLQETQYF. CDR3 nucleotides: TGTGCCAGCAGCTTATGGGGACTGCAAGAGACCCAGTACTTC.

The chain carries TRBV4-3 and TRBJ2-1; the match to TRBD1 covers 9 bases. Germline values: CDR1 LGHNA, CDR2 YSLEER. The CDR3 loop spans 17 amino acids. V gave up 0 bases and J gave up 6 bases; unmatched junction bases: 9. The CDR3 nucleotides read TGCGCCAGCAGCCAAGATCTGACAGGGGGAGAGGTCAATGAGCAGTTCTTC. Residues: CASSQDLTGGEVNEQFF.

This clonotype was found once. This chain uses TRBV30 with TRBJ1-5, with D perhaps matching TRBD1 (5 bases). From germline, CDR1 is GTSNPN and CDR2 SVGIG (reference sequence). V was pared by 5 bases and J by 2 bases, with 13 bases between. CDR3 length equals 14 residues. The CDR3 is CAWPRDVGNQPQHF. CDR3 DNA: TGTGCCTGGCCAAGGGACGTTGGCAATCAGCCCCAGCATTTT.

This clonotype was found a few times. The genes are TRBV5-1 and TRBJ2-7; 8 nucleotides align to TRBD1. The length of the CDR3 is 16 residues. Germline trimming cut 0 bases from V and 2 bases from J; bases unmatched to any gene: 7. Germline V CDR1 and CDR2: SGHRS, YFSETQ. The CDR3 sequence is CASSLAGRGRPYEQYF. The CDR3 DNA follows: TGCGCCAGCAGCTTGGCCGGCAGGGGGCGGCCCTACGAGCAGTACTTC.

The V call is TRBV20-1, the J call TRBJ2-2, with TRBD1 matching over 8 bases. The CDR3 contains 14 residues. Looked up from germline, CDR1 is DFQATT and CDR2 is SNEGSKA (reference sequence). Unmatched junction bases numbered 4, after V lost 6 bases and J lost 1 base. The CDR3 here is CSAYGQGNTGELFF. DNA of the CDR3: TGCAGTGCCTACGGACAGGGGAACACCGGGGAGCTGTTTTTT.

The chain recombines TRBV20-1 with TRBJ1-1; TRBD1 is a possible D gene (5 bases). Germline V gene sequence: CDR1 DFQATT, CDR2 SNEGSKA (reference sequence). Trimming took 5 bases from V and 0 from J, leaving 22 bases between them. The CDR3 is made up of 17 amino acids. The CDR3 region is CSALGPLGPPVNTEAFF. CDR3 nucleotides: TGCAGTGCTCTCGGACCACTGGGACCCCCGGTGAACACTGAAGCTTTCTTT.

This chain links TRBV2 with TRBJ1-4, with D perhaps matching TRBD1 (5 bases). This CDR3 is 15 amino acids long. The germline V and J ends were trimmed by 4 bases and 4 bases, with 13 bases remaining between them. CDR1 and CDR2 (germline): SNHLY, FYNNEI. CDR3 nucleotides: TGTGCCAGCAGTGTTTTTCAGGGTAATAATGAAAAACTGTTTTTT. It encodes CASSVFQGNNEKLFF.

The gene calls are TRBV29-1 and TRBJ2-5, with a weak D call TRBD1 (6 bases). Trimming took off 4 bases at V and 11 bases at J, with 20 bases between the two ends. The V gene's germline CDR1 is SQVTM and CDR2 ANQGSEA. The CDR3 has 13 residues. The DNA for the CDR3 is TGCAGCGTTGTAGCCAGGGGATACAATGAGCAGTACTTC. Its translation is CSVVARGYNEQYF. Using reference TRBV29-1 and TRBJ2-5 for the parts outside the CDR3, the full variable domain is SAVISQKPSRDICQRGTSLTIQCQVDSQVTMMFWYRQQPGQSLTLIATANQGSEATYESGFVIDKFPISRPNLTFSTLTVSNMSPEDSSIYLCSVVARGYNEQYFGPGTRLLVL.

V and J are TRBV7-2 and TRBJ2-2; D may be TRBD1 (6 bases). The CDR3 covers 15 residues. Germline V gives CDR1 SGHTA, CDR2 FQGNSA. V shed 7 bases and J shed 1 base, with 13 bases lying between them. The CDR3 region is CASIPRTENTGELFF. In DNA form, the CDR3 reads TGTGCCAGCATTCCAAGGACAGAGAACACCGGGGAGCTGTTTTTT.

This clonotype has just a few counts. The chain has TRBV5-1 and TRBJ1-2; D is perhaps TRBD1 (5 bases). V lost 1 base and J 7 bases, leaving 17 bases between the germline ends. Germline lookup yields CDR1 SGHRS and CDR2 YFSETQ. The CDR3 is made up of 15 amino acids. CDR3 protein: CASSLLFQGVSGYTF. The CDR3 coding sequence is TGCGCCAGCAGCTTGTTGTTCCAGGGTGTGAGTGGCTACACCTTC. Full variable domain (rest looked up from reference TRBV5-1 and TRBJ1-2): KAGVTQTPRYLIKTRGQQVTLSCSPISGHRSVSWYQQTPGQGLQFLFEYFSETQRNKGNFPGRFSGRQFSNSRSEMNVSTLELGDSALYLCASSLLFQGVSGYTFGSGTRLTVV.

The rearrangement uses TRBV20-1 and TRBJ2-3, with 7 bases identical to TRBD1. Germline V gene lookup returns CDR1 DFQATT and CDR2 SNEGSKA (reference sequence). The length of the CDR3 is 16 residues. J lost 4 bases, V lost 4 bases, and 14 bases had no gene match. The CDR3 DNA follows: TGCAGTGCTAATCGGTGTAACGTACAGGGGTCAGATACGCAGTATTTT. Translation gives CSANRCNVQGSDTQYF.

This clonotype occurred a few times. The chain joins TRBV12-3 or TRBV12-4 to TRBJ2-5; D might be TRBD1 (5 bases). The CDR3 runs 13 residues. V lost 7 bases and J 9 bases, leaving 18 bases between the germline ends. CDR3: CASTRDSLGPQYF. The CDR3 bases are TGTGCCAGCACCAGAGACTCCCTGGGGCCCCAGTACTTC.

The chain is built from TRBV18 and TRBJ2-1; 11 bases align to TRBD1. The CDR3 sequence is 14 residues long. Germline V gene sequence: CDR1 KGHSH, CDR2 LQKENI. The ends lost 8 bases at V and 9 bases at J; junction bases unmatched: 9. The chain's CDR3 is CASQPGTGGIEQFF. DNA for the CDR3: TGTGCCAGCCAACCCGGGACAGGGGGTATTGAGCAGTTCTTC.

The CDR3 DNA reads TGCAGCGTTGGAAGCTCCACCTTCTATGGCTACACCTTC. Encoded protein: CSVGSSTFYGYTF. The rearrangement joins TRBV29-1 to TRBJ1-2, with no clear D. Germline loops: CDR1 SQVTM, CDR2 ANQGSEA. The length of the CDR3 is 13 residues. With 4 bases removed from V and 4 bases from J, the gap between germline ends came to 13 bases.

V is TRBV15 and J is TRBJ2-1, with 9 bases lining up with TRBD2. Looked up from germline, CDR1 is LNHNV and CDR2 is YYDKDF (reference sequence). The CDR3 has 15 residues. The J segment lost 3 bases and the V segment lost 3 bases, leaving 3 bases of the junction unmatched. CDR3 in amino acids: CATSRVAGDYNEQFF. The CDR3 nucleotides read TGTGCCACCAGCAGGGTAGCGGGGGACTACAATGAGCAGTTCTTC.

The sample holds a few counts of this clonotype. The genes are TRBV20-1 and TRBJ2-3, with D possibly matching TRBD2 (5 bases). V was trimmed by 1 base and J by 0 bases, leaving 14 bases between them. CDR3 size: 16 residues. Per germline, CDR1 DFQATT and CDR2 SNEGSKA (reference sequence). The CDR3 nucleotides read TGCAGTGCTAGAGGTACTAGGAAGCGGAGCACAGATACGCAGTATTTT. Protein product: CSARGTRKRSTDTQYF.

Only a few counts were recorded for this clonotype. CDR3 residues: CASSLSITSDTQYF. The CDR3 nucleotides are TGTGCCAGCAGCTTAAGTATCACTTCAGATACGCAGTATTTT. The chain uses TRBV7-3 and TRBJ2-3; D is uncertain. There are 14 residues in the CDR3. Germline CDR1 and CDR2: SGHTA and FQGTGA. The ends were cut back, 1 base at V and 4 bases at J, with 9 bases in the middle. Full variable domain (rest looked up from reference TRBV7-3 and TRBJ2-3): GAGVSQTPSNKVTEKGKYVELRCDPISGHTALYWYRQSLGQGPEFLIYFQGTGAADDSGLPNDRFFAVRPEGSVSTLKIQRTERGDSAVYLCASSLSITSDTQYFGPGTRLTVL.

This clonotype showed up just once. This chain's CDR3 is CASRLAGAYNEQFF. The CDR3 region has the DNA TGTGCCAGCAGGCTAGCGGGAGCCTACAATGAGCAGTTCTTC. The rearrangement links TRBV3-1 to TRBJ2-1; 10 bases line up with TRBD2. With V trimmed by 6 bases and J by 2 bases, 1 base remained unmatched. In germline, CDR1 is LGHDT, CDR2 YNNKEL (reference sequence). This CDR3 contains 14 residues.

The V gene is TRBV28, the J gene TRBJ1-6; no firm D call. This CDR3 contains 15 residues. Germline V gives CDR1 MDHEN, CDR2 SYDVKM. The ends were cut back, 6 bases at V and 2 bases at J, with 11 bases in the middle. CDR3 in amino acids: CASSPVTAYNSPLHF. CDR3 DNA sequence: TGTGCCAGCAGCCCCGTAACCGCCTATAATTCACCCCTCCACTTT.

V gene TRBV20-1 combines with J gene TRBJ2-7, with TRBD1 matching over 12 bases. The V gene's germline CDR1 is DFQATT and CDR2 SNEGSKA (reference sequence). The CDR3 contains 14 residues. V trimming: 6 bases; J trimming: 4 bases; junction bases outside the gene matches: 7. The CDR3 nucleotides read TGCAGTGCCCATCCGGGACAGGGGGCGTACGAGCAGTACTTC. This encodes CSAHPGQGAYEQYF.

The genes are TRBV12-3 or TRBV12-4 and TRBJ2-3; D unclear. The CDR3 length is 15 residues. Trimming stripped 5 bases from V and 0 bases from J, with 12 bases between. The CDR3 DNA reads as TGTGCCAGCAGTCTTCGGGCGGTTAGCACAGATACGCAGTATTTT. It specifies CASSLRAVSTDTQYF.